These 21 T cell receptor beta chains came from one sample sequenced in a study of cytomegalovirus exposure and HLA in healthy donors. Sequencing used immunoSEQ multiplex PCR; TCRdb keeps in-frame clones, though not all of them. The sample yields around 70,000 clones, 90% to 95% seen once. Sequencing was performed on PBMCs. The receptors stem from a man aged 18 to 29 in good health and CMV-seropositive.

The chain has TRBV6-5 and TRBJ1-1, with TRBD1 matching over 7 bases. V trimming: 6 bases; J trimming: 2 bases; junction bases outside the gene matches: 9. Germline-derived CDR1 and CDR2 are MNHEY and SVGAGI. This CDR3 comprises 15 residues. CDR3 coding DNA: TGTGCCAGCAGCAAACCGACAGGGATTAACACTGAAGCTTTCTTT. Encoded protein: CASSKPTGINTEAFF.

This sequence joins TRBV6-1 and TRBJ2-2; the match to TRBD1 covers 8 bases. This CDR3 comprises 15 residues. Germline V gives CDR1 MNHNS, CDR2 SASEGT. Trimming at V came to 5 bases and at J to 5 bases, leaving 7 bases not matched to a gene. The CDR3, as DNA: TGTGCCAGCAGTCCCCCCGGACAGGGTACCGGGGAGCTGTTTTTT. It is translated as CASSPPGQGTGELFF.

This chain links TRBV28 with TRBJ2-3; a possible D gene is TRBD1 (6 bases). CDR1 is MDHEN, CDR2 SYDVKM, per germline. V lost 3 bases and J lost 1, with 11 bases in between. The CDR3 sequence is 15 residues long. The CDR3 region is CASSLGAVGTDTQYF. The CDR3 region has the DNA TGTGCCAGCAGTTTGGGGGCGGTGGGCACAGATACGCAGTATTTT. Full variable domain (missing parts from reference TRBV28 and TRBJ2-3): DVKVTQSSRYLVKRTGEKVFLECVQDMDHENMFWYRQDPGLGLRLIYFSYDVKMKEKGDIPEGYSVSREKKERFSLILESASTNQTSMYLCASSLGAVGTDTQYFGPGTRLTVL.

The chain recombines TRBV19 with TRBJ2-3; 9 bases fit TRBD2. In germline, CDR1 is LNHDA, CDR2 SQIVND (reference sequence). V dropped 4 bases and J dropped 1; count of bases not matched to a gene: 12. The CDR3 has 18 amino acids. The CDR3 region is CASSKARGTSWGTDTQYF. The CDR3 nucleotides read TGTGCCAGTAGTAAAGCCCGTGGGACTAGCTGGGGCACAGATACGCAGTATTTT.

As for this clone: The same CDR3 can be traced to other DNA sequences in this sample. The chain combines TRBV15 with TRBJ2-5; D is unresolved. Germline loops: CDR1 LNHNV, CDR2 YYDKDF (reference sequence). The V and J ends lost 0 bases and 5 bases respectively, with 4 bases between them. The CDR3 consists of 12 residues. This CDR3 reads CATSRDRETQYF. The DNA for the CDR3 is TGTGCCACCAGCAGAGACAGGGAGACCCAGTACTTC.

The chain joins TRBV6-1 to TRBJ1-2; D possibly corresponds to TRBD1 (5 bases). The germline V gene has CDR1 MNHNS and CDR2 SASEGT. Trimming stripped 6 bases from V and 5 bases from J, with 10 bases between. CDR3 length: 12 amino acids. CDR3 region: CASSADSYGYTF. Written as DNA, the CDR3 is TGTGCCAGCAGCGCAGACAGTTATGGCTACACCTTC.

The J gene is TRBJ2-7, the V gene TRBV28; D remains ambiguous. CDR1 is MDHEN, CDR2 SYDVKM, per germline. The CDR3 extends over 13 amino acids. With 5 bases removed from V and 0 bases from J, the gap between germline ends came to 8 bases. The CDR3 protein is CASSPYGSYEQYF. CDR3 nucleotide sequence: TGTGCCAGCAGTCCTTACGGCTCCTACGAGCAGTACTTC.

The J gene is TRBJ1-2, the V gene TRBV7-9, with D unclear. V was cut by 1 base and J by 6 bases, with 6 bases left in between. The CDR3 runs to 12 residues. The V gene's germline CDR1 is SEHNR and CDR2 FQNEAQ (reference sequence). The CDR3 nucleotides are TGTGCCAGCAGCTTAGGTTTAAATGGCTACACCTTC. This gives the protein CASSLGLNGYTF.

J is TRBJ2-7 and V is TRBV28; the D gene is possibly TRBD2 (5 bases). Between the trimmed V and J ends, which lost 3 bases and 6 bases, there was a span of 12 bases. Germline loops: CDR1 MDHEN, CDR2 SYDVKM. The CDR3 is 13 amino acids. The CDR3 coding sequence is TGTGCCAGCAGTTTCCATGGACTCGGCGAGCAGTACTTC. This encodes CASSFHGLGEQYF.

J is TRBJ2-7 and V is TRBV27; TRBD2 might be the D (7 bases). This CDR3 is built from 16 residues. Trimming shortened V by 5 bases and J by 1 base, and 18 bases separated the two germline ends. Germline values: CDR1 MNHEY, CDR2 SMNVEV (reference sequence). CDR3 sequence reads: CASSPAAGRGSYEQYF. CDR3 DNA sequence: TGTGCCAGCAGTCCCGCCGCGGGGAGGGGGTCCTACGAGCAGTACTTC.

This rearrangement joins TRBV10-3 to TRBJ2-7; D is possibly TRBD1 (5 bases). Deletions cut 4 bases from V and 0 bases from J, with 7 bases between. The germline V gene encodes CDR1 ENHRY and CDR2 SYGVKD. CDR3 length: 13 residues. CDR3 region: CAISGRVSYEQYF. Here the CDR3 DNA reads TGTGCCATCAGTGGCAGGGTCTCCTACGAGCAGTACTTC.

V and J are TRBV19 and TRBJ1-1; D unclear. CDR3 size: 15 residues. Germline V gives CDR1 LNHDA, CDR2 SQIVND (reference sequence). The V end lost 3 bases, the J end lost 5 bases, and 16 bases lay between the germline ends. The CDR3 protein is CASSMEDLGWTEAFF. The CDR3 bases are TGTGCCAGTAGTATGGAGGACCTCGGGTGGACTGAAGCTTTCTTT.

The CDR3 DNA is TGTGCCAGTAGTACAGGTTCGAGGGGGTTTAAAGATACGCAGTATTTT. Translation gives CASSTGSRGFKDTQYF. V usage is TRBV19 and J usage is TRBJ2-3, with a possible D match to TRBD1 (6 bases). The CDR3 runs 16 residues. Germline CDR1 reads LNHDA; CDR2 reads SQIVND (reference sequence). Trimming took 4 bases from V and 5 from J, leaving 19 bases between them. The full variable domain, rest sourced from reference TRBV19 and TRBJ2-3, is DGGITQSPKYLFRKEGQNVTLSCEQNLNHDAMYWYRQDPGQGLRLIYYSQIVNDFQKGDIAEGYSVSREKKESFPLTVTSAQKNPTAFYLCASSTGSRGFKDTQYFGPGTRLTVL.

The V gene is TRBV11-2, the J gene TRBJ2-7, with 7 bases fitting TRBD2. The length of the CDR3 is 14 residues. Germline CDR1 and CDR2: SGHAT and FQNNGV. The trim removed 5 bases at V and 6 bases at J, leaving 10 bases unmatched. The CDR3 DNA reads as TGTGCCAGCAGCCGGGGGGTTTACGGGTTCGAGCAGTACTTC. This encodes CASSRGVYGFEQYF.

The chain is built from TRBV7-3 and TRBJ2-1; 11 nucleotides match TRBD2. The V and J ends lost 4 bases and 10 bases, in that order; junction bases with no gene match: 9. Per germline, CDR1 SGHTA and CDR2 FQGTGA. The CDR3 runs 15 residues. The CDR3 DNA is TGTGCCAGCAGCTCCGAACTAGCGGGAGTTGACGAGCAGTTCTTC. Protein sequence: CASSSELAGVDEQFF.

The chain employs TRBV15 and TRBJ2-1; 7 positions match TRBD2. Per germline, CDR1 LNHNV and CDR2 YYDKDF (reference sequence). Unmatched junction bases numbered 5, after V lost 0 bases and J lost 0 bases. CDR3 length: 17 amino acids. Here the CDR3 DNA reads TGTGCCACCAGCAGAGATCAACGGGACTACTCCTACAATGAGCAGTTCTTC. This encodes CATSRDQRDYSYNEQFF.

This chain joins TRBV10-2 and TRBJ2-3, with D unclear. The CDR3 runs to 13 residues. Germline V lookup: CDR1 WSHSY, CDR2 SAAADI. V lost 2 bases and J lost 3, with 6 bases in between. The CDR3 loop reads CASSERETDTQYF. CDR3 DNA sequence: TGCGCCAGCAGTGAGAGAGAGACAGATACGCAGTATTTT.

The chain uses TRBV7-9 and TRBJ2-7; D unresolved. V lost 1 base to trimming and J lost 3 bases, with 13 bases between them. Looked up from germline, CDR1 is SEHNR and CDR2 is FQNEAQ (reference sequence). The CDR3 has 15 residues. In DNA form, the CDR3 reads TGTGCCAGCAGCTTAGTGTCAGGAACCTTCTACGAGCAGTACTTC. The encoded protein is CASSLVSGTFYEQYF.

V is TRBV9 and J is TRBJ2-7; D is possibly TRBD1 (6 bases). The CDR3 totals 14 residues. Trimming cost V 3 bases and J 1 base, with 11 bases left between them. The germline CDR1 and CDR2 sequences are SGDLS and YYNGEE. CDR3 in DNA: TGTGCCAGCAGCGGATCGGACAGTTCCTACGAGCAGTACTTC. Protein product: CASSGSDSSYEQYF.

This chain connects TRBV6-1 to TRBJ2-5, with D tentatively TRBD1 (5 bases). The germline V gene has CDR1 MNHNS and CDR2 SASEGT. This CDR3 is built from 15 residues. V was trimmed by 1 base and J by 4 bases, leaving 13 bases between them. CDR3 amino acids: CASSEGTRQRETQYF. The CDR3 coding sequence is TGTGCCAGCAGTGAAGGCACTCGACAGCGAGAGACCCAGTACTTC.

This sequence joins TRBV28 and TRBJ2-7; TRBD1 matches 10 bases. Germline V gives CDR1 MDHEN, CDR2 SYDVKM. With 10 bases clipped from V and 4 bases from J, the junction kept 4 bases outside the gene matches. There are 12 residues in the CDR3. Here the CDR3 DNA reads TGTGCCATAACGGGACAGGGGTACGAGCAGTACTTC. It yields the protein CAITGQGYEQYF.